A selection of T cell receptor beta chains follows, all from one sample in a study of T-cell memory formation after mild COVID-19. MiXCR was run by TCRdb on the 5' RACE reads, yielding one entry per CDR3 protein. The data show about 360,000 distinct CDR3 sequences, about 15% seen once. The source material was PBMCs or a T cell subset sorted from them (not recorded which). The receptors come from a man aged 18 to 30 who had mild COVID-19 (a few samples of this study predate the infection). Cell type and time point are not known. CDR3s include the opening cysteine and the closing phenylalanine or tryptophan. The order of the fields is D gene, V gene, clone size, J gene, CDR3 DNA, CDR3 protein. D genes are given only for firm matches. The size entry is marked missing in some rows and otherwise reads once, few, many or a size class.

>TRBD1|TRBV28|few|TRBJ2-2
TGTGCCAGCAGTTCCTCCGGGACAGGATACACCGGGGAGCTGTTTTTT
CASSSSGTGYTGELFF
>TRBD2|TRBV20-1|few|TRBJ2-3
TGCAGTGCTAGATCCGCGGGGGTAGGGACAGATACGCAGTATTTT
CSARSAGVGTDTQYF
>TRBD1|TRBV12-3/TRBV12-4|many|TRBJ1-2
TGTGCCACCGGGTATCATAGACAGGGGCCCTATGGCTACACCTTC
CATGYHRQGPYGYTF
>-|TRBV4-1|-|TRBJ2-7
TGCGCCAGCAGCCAAGAGGAGGGGGCGAGGAACGAGCAGTACTTC
CASSQEEGARNEQYF
>-|TRBV12-3/TRBV12-4|few|TRBJ2-5
TGTGCCAGCAGTTTAGCGCCCTGGGTGAACCAGTACTTC
CASSLAPWVNQYF
>TRBD1|TRBV29-1|-|TRBJ1-2
TGCAGCGTAGGGGGACCGGGACAGTCCCTCGGCTACACCTTC
CSVGGPGQSLGYTF
>-|TRBV7-2|-|TRBJ2-5
TGTGCCAGCAGCTCCCCTGGACCCGAGGCGTCCCAGTACTTC
CASSSPGPEASQYF
>TRBD1|TRBV30|few|TRBJ1-6
TGTGCCTGGAGTTCGGGACAGGGGAATTCACCCCTCCACTTT
CAWSSGQGNSPLHF
>TRBD1|TRBV4-2|many|TRBJ1-2
TGTGCCAGCAGCCAAGATTTGCGGGGGGACAGCTATGGCTACACCTTC
CASSQDLRGDSYGYTF
>TRBD1|TRBV11-2|many|TRBJ1-4
TGTGCCAGCAGCTTAGACCGGACAGGGTATGAAAAACTGTTTTTT
CASSLDRTGYEKLFF
>-|TRBV19|-|TRBJ2-6
TGTGCCAGCGCTAGAGCCAACGTCCTGACTTTC
CASARANVLTF
>TRBD1|TRBV12-3/TRBV12-4|-|TRBJ1-5
TGTGCCAGCAGTTTATCAGGGGGCATTAGCAATCAGCCCCAGCATTTT
CASSLSGGISNQPQHF
>-|TRBV6-5|-|TRBJ2-7
TGTGCCAGCAGTCCCAGGGGGGGAGGCGAGCAGTACTTC
CASSPRGGGEQYF
>TRBD1|TRBV24-1|few|TRBJ2-1
TGTGCCACCGGGACAGGGGAGGTCGATGAGCAGTTCTTC
CATGTGEVDEQFF
>-|TRBV3-1|-|TRBJ2-5
TGTGCCAGCAGCCCGAACAGTCCAAACCAAGAGACCCAGTACTTC
CASSPNSPNQETQYF
>-|TRBV6-2/TRBV6-3|-|TRBJ1-1
TGTGCCAGCACCGATCGGGCAGGGAGGACTGAAGCTTTCTTT
CASTDRAGRTEAFF
>-|TRBV24-1|-|TRBJ2-1
TGTGCCACCAGTAAAGGGCATTCCGAGGGGCAGTTCTTC
CATSKGHSEGQFF
>-|TRBV2|few|TRBJ1-6
TGTGCCAGCTCCGAGGGGCATAATTCACCCCTCCACTTT
CASSEGHNSPLHF
>-|TRBV7-2|-|TRBJ1-2
TGTGCCAGCAGCTCAGCCCATCCGGGGGAGGGCTACACCTTC
CASSSAHPGEGYTF
>-|TRBV20-1|-|TRBJ1-4
TGCAGTGCCAGGATTCCAGGAATGGATGAAAAACTGTTTTTT
CSARIPGMDEKLFF
>-|TRBV7-8|-|TRBJ2-3
TGTGCCAGCAGTAGTGCGGGGATCACAGATACGCAGTATTTT
CASSSAGITDTQYF
>TRBD1|TRBV5-1|many|TRBJ2-2
TGCGCCAGCAGCATCGGACAGGGGCTGGGCACCGGGGAGCTGTTTTTT
CASSIGQGLGTGELFF
>-|TRBV4-3|-|TRBJ1-4
TGCGCCAGCAGCCAATTTAGTGCAACTAATGAAAAACTGTTTTTT
CASSQFSATNEKLFF
>TRBD1|TRBV19|-|TRBJ2-3
TGTGCCAGTAGTCCCTGGGACAGGGGTCGGCCAGATACGCAGTATTTT
CASSPWDRGRPDTQYF
>TRBD1|TRBV5-1|-|TRBJ1-6
TGCGCCAGCAGCTTGGCCGGCCGGGACAGGGATGATTCACCCCTCCACTTT
CASSLAGRDRDDSPLHF
>TRBD2|TRBV29-1|-|TRBJ2-3
TGCAGCGTTCTTATAGCGGGGGGCACAGATACGCAGTATTTT
CSVLIAGGTDTQYF
>TRBD2|TRBV2|few|TRBJ2-5
TGTGCCAGCAGTGTCCTAGCGGGGGAGTACCAAGAGACCCAGTACTTC
CASSVLAGEYQETQYF
>-|TRBV29-1|few|TRBJ2-1
TGCAGCGTTGGAGGCCGAGGTGGACCCCCTGATGAGCAGTTCTTC
CSVGGRGGPPDEQFF
>TRBD1|TRBV6-5|-|TRBJ2-2
TGTGCCAGCAGTTACTCTATAAAGGGGGCGCGAGGGGAGCTGTTTTTT
CASSYSIKGARGELFF
>-|TRBV10-3|-|TRBJ2-2
TGTGCCATCAGTGAGAGGGGGAGTACCGGGGAGCTGTTTTTT
CAISERGSTGELFF
>-|TRBV7-2|-|TRBJ1-5
TGTGCCAGCAGCTCCGGTTTCTCTCAGCCCCAGCATTTT
CASSSGFSQPQHF
>-|TRBV12-3/TRBV12-4|many|TRBJ2-5
TGTGCCAGCTCTGGGCCCCAAGAGACCCAGTACTTC
CASSGPQETQYF
>TRBD1|TRBV29-1|many|TRBJ2-1
TGCAGCGGTAACAGGGGGGTCAATGAGCAGTTCTTC
CSGNRGVNEQFF
>-|TRBV6-5|-|TRBJ1-2
TGTGCCAGCAGTTACTCGGCGAAGGTATATGGCTACACCTTC
CASSYSAKVYGYTF
>TRBD2|TRBV7-9|-|TRBJ2-5
TGTGCCAGCAGCTTAGGATATGATTGGCGGGGGGAACGAGAGACCCAGTACTTC
CASSLGYDWRGERETQYF
>TRBD1|TRBV18|-|TRBJ1-5
TGTGCCAGCTCACCCAACACCGGGACAGGGTATGCGTATCAGCCCCAGCATTTT
CASSPNTGTGYAYQPQHF
>-|TRBV7-7|-|TRBJ2-1
TGTGCCAGCAGCTCCCAGGCAGGCAATGAGCAGTTCTTC
CASSSQAGNEQFF
>-|TRBV10-3|-|TRBJ2-3
TGTGCCATCAATGCGGGAACTAGCACAGATACGCAGTATTTT
CAINAGTSTDTQYF
>-|TRBV7-9|-|TRBJ1-2
TGTGCCAGCAGCCGGACTGCTCGCCCGAATTATGGCTACACCTTC
CASSRTARPNYGYTF
>TRBD1|TRBV12-3/TRBV12-4|-|TRBJ2-1
TGTGCCAGCAGTCTGCAGGGACAGAGCTCCTACAATGAGCAGTTCTTC
CASSLQGQSSYNEQFF
>-|TRBV4-3|few|TRBJ2-5
TGCGCCAGCAGCCAAGAGGTTGGCAGGGGTGAGACCCAGTACTTC
CASSQEVGRGETQYF
>TRBD2|TRBV9|few|TRBJ2-1
TGTGCCAGCAGCGTAAAAGCGGGGGATTACAATGAGCAGTTCTTC
CASSVKAGDYNEQFF
>-|TRBV7-7|few|TRBJ2-3
TGTGCCAGCAGCATAAGCCTGGCCACAGATACGCAGTATTTT
CASSISLATDTQYF
>TRBD1|TRBV29-1|-|TRBJ1-1
TGCAGCTCCCGACCTCAGGGGGGGGACACTGAAGCTTTCTTT
CSSRPQGGDTEAFF
>TRBD1|TRBV6-2/TRBV6-3|-|TRBJ2-7
TGTGCCAGCAGTTACGCGGACAGGGGCTATTACGAGCAGTACTTC
CASSYADRGYYEQYF
>-|TRBV15|few|TRBJ2-1
TGTGCCACCAGAGCACCCCAGGTCGATGAGCAGTTCTTC
CATRAPQVDEQFF
>TRBD1|TRBV7-2|few|TRBJ1-1
TGTGCCAGCAGCTTAGCGCAGGTCAGGGGGCATACTTTCTTT
CASSLAQVRGHTFF
>-|TRBV11-2|-|TRBJ1-6
TGTGCCAGCAGCTTCGGGTGGGCACGCTATAATTCACCCCTCCACTTT
CASSFGWARYNSPLHF
>-|TRBV23-1|-|TRBJ2-6
TGCGCCAGCAGTCAATCGCGGCGGGACTCTGGGGCCAACGTCCTGACTTTC
CASSQSRRDSGANVLTF
>TRBD2|TRBV5-1|few|TRBJ2-5
TGCGCCAGCAGCTTGGCACCTAGCCCGGGGGGAGAGACCCAGTACTTC
CASSLAPSPGGETQYF
>TRBD1|TRBV4-1|-|TRBJ2-1
TGCGCCAGCAGCCCCGAAGGGACAGGGCCCTACAATGAGCAGTTCTTC
CASSPEGTGPYNEQFF
>TRBD2|TRBV2|few|TRBJ2-1
TGTGCCAGCAGGGAAGGCGGGGGGGCTGTCCATGAGCAGTTCTTC
CASREGGGAVHEQFF
>-|TRBV18|-|TRBJ2-3
TGTGCCAGCTCAGCCTGGGGGCCAGATACGCAGTATTTT
CASSAWGPDTQYF
>-|TRBV7-9|few|TRBJ2-3
TGTGCCAGCAGCTACGGGACAAATACGCAGTATTTT
CASSYGTNTQYF
>-|TRBV5-1|-|TRBJ1-4
TGCGCCAGCAGCTTGGATAAGGTTGGGGGTTCGGATGAAAAACTGTTTTTT
CASSLDKVGGSDEKLFF
>TRBD2|TRBV4-2|-|TRBJ2-1
TGTGCCAGCAGCCAACTACTAGCGGGGAGCCACAATGAGCAGTTCTTC
CASSQLLAGSHNEQFF
>-|TRBV4-1|-|TRBJ1-5
TGCGCCAGCAGCCAAGAGGCCCCCGGGGGCAATCAGCCCCAGCATTTT
CASSQEAPGGNQPQHF
>TRBD1|TRBV27|-|TRBJ1-1
TGTGCCAGCAGGACAGGGTACACTGAAGCTTTCTTT
CASRTGYTEAFF
>-|TRBV7-6|-|TRBJ1-2
TGTGCCAGCAGCTTAGCGGGACGGGCAGAATATGGCTACACCTTC
CASSLAGRAEYGYTF
>TRBD2|TRBV6-2/TRBV6-3|-|TRBJ2-3
TGTGCCAGCAGTTGGCCCTCTAGCGGGGGGGACCCAGATACGCAGTATTTT
CASSWPSSGGDPDTQYF